This entry describes one T cell receptor (beta chain). The sample's treatment: 19 received Ad26.COV2.S at low or high dose, single or two shots; about 5 received placebo; per-sample allocation not given. Sample collection was performed on day 63 after the first vaccine or placebo injection. The data are from a study of Ad26.COV2.S vaccination and SARS-CoV-2 variants. CDR1 and CDR2 (germline): GTSNPN, SVGIG (reference sequence). V lost 3 bases to trimming and J lost 2 bases; unmatched junction nucleotides: 5. The CDR3 is 14 amino acids. Data came from immunoSEQ multiplex PCR; TCRdb stores just in-frame clones and leaves some out. The sample carries over 400,000 clones, about 90% recorded once.

The sequenced sample was peripheral blood, obtained in a trial of Ad26.COV2.S vaccine versus placebo. The sequence derives from a person between 18 and 60 years old who received the Ad26.COV2.S COVID-19 vaccine or a placebo. The chain joins TRBV30 to TRBJ2-3, with TRBD2 identical over 7 bases. CDR3 in amino acids: CAWRRDYPTDTQYF. The CDR3 DNA reads as TGTGCCTGGAGGCGGGACTACCCCACAGATACGCAGTATTTT.